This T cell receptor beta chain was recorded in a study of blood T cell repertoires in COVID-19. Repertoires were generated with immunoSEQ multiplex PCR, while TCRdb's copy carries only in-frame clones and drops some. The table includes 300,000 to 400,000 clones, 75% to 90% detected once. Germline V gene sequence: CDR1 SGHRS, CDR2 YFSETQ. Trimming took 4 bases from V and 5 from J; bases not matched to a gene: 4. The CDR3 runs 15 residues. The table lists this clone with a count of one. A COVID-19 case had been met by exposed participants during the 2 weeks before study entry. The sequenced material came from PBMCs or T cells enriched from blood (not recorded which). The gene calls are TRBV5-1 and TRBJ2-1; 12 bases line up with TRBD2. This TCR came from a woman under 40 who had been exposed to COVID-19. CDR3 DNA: TGCGCCAGCAGCCGGACTAGCGGGGTTGACAATGAGCAGTTCTTC. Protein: CASSRTSGVDNEQFF.